The 15 T cell receptor beta chains reported below all come from one sample, sequenced in a study of cytomegalovirus exposure and HLA in healthy donors. Amplification used 60 Vbeta primers and 13 Jbeta primers. Produced via immunoSEQ multiplex PCR; TCRdb's table is partial and in-frame only. This table holds 160,000 or so clones. The sample consisted of PBMCs. These receptors were collected from a young man in good health and CMV-seronegative.

In DNA, the CDR3 is TGTGCCAGCAGCCCCCCAGTCGAACCGAATGAGCAGTTCTTC. This encodes CASSPPVEPNEQFF. The V call is TRBV7-3, the J call TRBJ2-1; unclear D gene. The CDR3 runs 14 residues. Germline V gene data show CDR1 as SGHTA and CDR2 as FQGTGA. Trimming left V 5 bases short and J 7 bases short, with 15 bases between.

The CDR3 reads CASSEFGDSNQPQHF. CDR3 sequence (DNA): TGTGCCAGCAGTGAGTTCGGAGATAGCAATCAGCCCCAGCATTTT. The V call is TRBV6-1, the J call TRBJ1-5; D not resolved. The CDR3 consists of 15 residues. Germline values: CDR1 MNHNS, CDR2 SASEGT. V was pared by 3 bases and J by 0 bases, with 9 bases between.

V gene TRBV6-5 combines with J gene TRBJ2-7; TRBD2 is a possible D gene (5 bases). Germline V gene data show CDR1 as MNHEY and CDR2 as SVGAGI. Trimming pared 6 bases from V and 1 base from J, leaving 13 bases between. The CDR3 runs to 14 residues. The CDR3 loop reads CASRATGNSYEQYF. The CDR3 DNA reads TGTGCCAGCAGGGCGACCGGGAATTCCTACGAGCAGTACTTC.

The V call is TRBV11-2, the J call TRBJ1-2; possible D gene TRBD1, 5 bases. Germline CDR1 reads SGHAT; CDR2 reads FQNNGV. This CDR3 contains 13 residues. The V end lost 4 bases, the J end lost 7 bases, and 13 bases lay between the germline ends. Here the CDR3 DNA reads TGTGCCAGCAGCTCCCCGGGGGGGTTTGGCTACACCTTC. It is translated as CASSSPGGFGYTF.

The chain uses TRBV4-2 and TRBJ2-7; TRBD2 matches at 10 bases. The germline V gene has CDR1 LGHNA and CDR2 YNFKEQ. CDR3 length: 16 residues. V dropped 4 bases and J dropped 1; count of bases not matched to a gene: 7. The DNA of the CDR3 is TGTGCCAGCAGCCTCAGTACTAGCGGGAAGTCCTACGAGCAGTACTTC. This sequence encodes CASSLSTSGKSYEQYF.

The chain carries TRBV6-5 and TRBJ1-3, with 9 bases lining up with TRBD1. The CDR3 totals 15 residues. Trimming at V came to 2 bases and at J to 6 bases, leaving 5 bases not matched to a gene. Germline V gene data show CDR1 as MNHEY and CDR2 as SVGAGI. CDR3 sequence reads: CASSYSGTGTNTIYF. As DNA, the CDR3 is TGTGCCAGCAGTTACAGCGGGACAGGGACAAACACCATATATTTT.

The chain joins TRBV4-2 to TRBJ2-4; the match to TRBD2 covers 9 bases. The CDR3 totals 17 residues. Germline CDR1 LGHNA, CDR2 YNFKEQ. After removal of 4 bases from V and 13 bases from J, the junction contained 20 bases not matched to a gene. CDR3 sequence (DNA): TGTGCCAGCAGCCTAGAATCGGGACTAGCCCTGGATTCTGGACAGTACTTC. As protein: CASSLESGLALDSGQYF.

The chain joins TRBV2 to TRBJ2-1, with TRBD2 as a possible D gene (7 bases). CDR3 length: 14 residues. Germline loops: CDR1 SNHLY, CDR2 FYNNEI. V was shortened by 8 bases and J by 1 base, with 12 bases between the two germline ends. The CDR3 DNA reads TGTGCCAGCCTGGCGGGGGCTTCCTACAATGAGCAGTTCTTC. It translates to CASLAGASYNEQFF.

The J gene is TRBJ1-1, the V gene TRBV4-3; D remains ambiguous. Trimming left V 2 bases short and J 1 base short, with 14 bases between. The CDR3 spans 16 residues. Germline assignment: CDR1 LGHNA and CDR2 YSLEER. The CDR3 bases are TGCGCCAGCAGCCAACACCTAGGAGCGGAGAACACTGAAGCTTTCTTT. It codes for CASSQHLGAENTEAFF.

The chain has TRBV28 and TRBJ2-7, with D hard to call. Germline V gives CDR1 MDHEN, CDR2 SYDVKM. The CDR3 runs to 15 residues. Trimming cost V 4 bases and J 2 bases, with 15 bases left between them. The chain's CDR3 is CASSWPGLGAYEQYF. The CDR3 DNA sequence: TGTGCCAGCAGTTGGCCAGGTTTGGGTGCCTACGAGCAGTACTTC.

This chain uses TRBV4-1 with TRBJ1-2, with 7 positions matching TRBD1. The CDR3 loop spans 15 amino acids. CDR1 MGHRA and CDR2 YSYEKL come from the germline V gene. V shed 4 bases and J 5 bases; nucleotides not matched to a gene: 10. CDR3 region: CASSRQGVTPYGYTF. The CDR3 DNA is TGCGCCAGCAGCCGACAGGGTGTGACACCGTATGGCTACACCTTC.

The genes are TRBV28 and TRBJ2-7, with 7 bases aligning to TRBD2. CDR3 size: 15 residues. The germline gives CDR1 MDHEN, CDR2 SYDVKM. Trimming took 5 bases from V and 3 from J; bases not matched to a gene: 10. This CDR3 is CASSQGLDSFYEQYF. For the CDR3, the DNA is TGTGCCAGCAGTCAAGGACTAGATTCATTCTACGAGCAGTACTTC.

This chain joins TRBV19 and TRBJ2-2; D gene uncertain. Looked up from germline, CDR1 is LNHDA and CDR2 is SQIVND (reference sequence). The V end was cut by 3 bases, the J end by 0 bases, with 2 bases between. The CDR3 length is 13 residues. CDR3 region: CASSIANTGELFF. CDR3 coding DNA: TGTGCCAGTAGTATCGCGAACACCGGGGAGCTGTTTTTT.

V gene TRBV4-3 combines with J gene TRBJ2-1, with 12 bases aligning to TRBD2. The CDR3 contains 18 residues. Trimming cost V 0 bases and J 7 bases; bases outside gene matches: 10. The germline gives CDR1 LGHNA, CDR2 YSLEER. CDR3 in DNA: TGCGCCAGCAGCCAAGAGTGGGCTAGCGGGAGGGCCGGGAATGAGCAGTTCTTC. This sequence encodes CASSQEWASGRAGNEQFF.

The CDR3 DNA sequence: TGTGCCAGCAGCTGGAAGGGGACAGCTGAAGCTTTCTTT. Translating gives CASSWKGTAEAFF. The chain combines TRBV5-4 with TRBJ1-1, with 7 bases lining up with TRBD1. CDR3 length equals 13 residues. J was trimmed by 6 bases and V by 3 bases; bases with no gene match: 5. The V gene's germline CDR1 is SGHNT and CDR2 YYREEE (reference sequence).